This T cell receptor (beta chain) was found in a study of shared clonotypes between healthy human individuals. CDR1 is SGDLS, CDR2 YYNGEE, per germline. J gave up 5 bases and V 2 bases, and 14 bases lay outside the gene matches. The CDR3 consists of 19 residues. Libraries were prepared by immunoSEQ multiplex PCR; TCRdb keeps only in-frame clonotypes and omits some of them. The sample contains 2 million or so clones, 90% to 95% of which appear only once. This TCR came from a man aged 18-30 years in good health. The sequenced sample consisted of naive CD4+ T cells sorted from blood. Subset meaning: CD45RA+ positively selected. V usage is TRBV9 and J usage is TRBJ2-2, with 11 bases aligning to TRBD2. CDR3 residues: CASSVLASGGPVKTGELFF. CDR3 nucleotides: TGTGCCAGCAGCGTCCTCGCTAGCGGGGGGCCGGTAAAGACCGGGGAGCTGTTTTTT.